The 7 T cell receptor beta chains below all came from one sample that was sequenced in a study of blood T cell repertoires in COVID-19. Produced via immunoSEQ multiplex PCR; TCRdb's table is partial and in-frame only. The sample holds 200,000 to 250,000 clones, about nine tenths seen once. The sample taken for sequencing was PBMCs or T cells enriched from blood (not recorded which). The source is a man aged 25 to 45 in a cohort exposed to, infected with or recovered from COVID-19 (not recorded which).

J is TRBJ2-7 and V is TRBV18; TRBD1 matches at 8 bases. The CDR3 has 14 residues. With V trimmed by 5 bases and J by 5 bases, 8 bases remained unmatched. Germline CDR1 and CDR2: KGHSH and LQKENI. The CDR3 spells CASSSQGASDEQYF. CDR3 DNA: TGTGCCAGCTCATCCCAGGGGGCTAGCGACGAGCAGTACTTC. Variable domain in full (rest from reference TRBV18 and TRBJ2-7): NAGVMQNPRHLVRRRGQEARLRCSPMKGHSHVYWYRQLPEEGLKFMVYLQKENIIDESGMPKERFSAEFPKEGPSILRIQQVVRGDSAAYFCASSSQGASDEQYFGPGTRLTVT.

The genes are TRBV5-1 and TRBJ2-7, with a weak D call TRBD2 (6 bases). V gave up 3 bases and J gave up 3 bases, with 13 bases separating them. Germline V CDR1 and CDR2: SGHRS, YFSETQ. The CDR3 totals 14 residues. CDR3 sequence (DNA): TGCGCCAGCAGCTCTTCTTCGGGGGTCTACGAGCAGTACTTC. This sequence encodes CASSSSSGVYEQYF.

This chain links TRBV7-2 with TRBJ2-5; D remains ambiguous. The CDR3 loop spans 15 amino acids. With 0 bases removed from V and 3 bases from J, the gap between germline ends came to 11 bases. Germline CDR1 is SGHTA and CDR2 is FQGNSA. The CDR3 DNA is TGTGCCAGCAGCTTAGCTTTACAGACGGAAGAGACCCAGTACTTC. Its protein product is CASSLALQTEETQYF.

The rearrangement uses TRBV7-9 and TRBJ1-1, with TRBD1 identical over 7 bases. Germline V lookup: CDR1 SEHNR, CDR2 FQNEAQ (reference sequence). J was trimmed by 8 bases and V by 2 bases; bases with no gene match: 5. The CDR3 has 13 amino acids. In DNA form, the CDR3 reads TGTGCCAGCAGCTTAATTGCGGGACAGGAAGCTTTCTTT. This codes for CASSLIAGQEAFF.

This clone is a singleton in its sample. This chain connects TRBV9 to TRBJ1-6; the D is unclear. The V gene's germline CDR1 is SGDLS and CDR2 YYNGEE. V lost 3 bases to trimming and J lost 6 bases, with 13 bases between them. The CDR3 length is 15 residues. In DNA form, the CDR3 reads TGTGCCAGCAGCGAGAGGTCGGCGAGTAATTCACCCCTCCACTTT. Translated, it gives CASSERSASNSPLHF.

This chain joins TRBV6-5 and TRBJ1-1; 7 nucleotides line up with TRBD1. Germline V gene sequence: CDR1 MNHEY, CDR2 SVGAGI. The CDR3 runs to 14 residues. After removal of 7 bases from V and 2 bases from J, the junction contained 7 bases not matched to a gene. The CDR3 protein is CASKTGYGNTEAFF. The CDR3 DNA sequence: TGTGCCAGCAAGACAGGGTACGGAAACACTGAAGCTTTCTTT.

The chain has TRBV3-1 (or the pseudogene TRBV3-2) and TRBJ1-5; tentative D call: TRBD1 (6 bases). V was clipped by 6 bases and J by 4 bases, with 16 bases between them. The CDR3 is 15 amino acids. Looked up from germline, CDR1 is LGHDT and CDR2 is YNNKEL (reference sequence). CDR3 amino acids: CASRLDSPSNQPQHF. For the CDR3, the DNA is TGTGCCAGCAGACTGGACAGCCCTTCTAATCAGCCCCAGCATTTT.